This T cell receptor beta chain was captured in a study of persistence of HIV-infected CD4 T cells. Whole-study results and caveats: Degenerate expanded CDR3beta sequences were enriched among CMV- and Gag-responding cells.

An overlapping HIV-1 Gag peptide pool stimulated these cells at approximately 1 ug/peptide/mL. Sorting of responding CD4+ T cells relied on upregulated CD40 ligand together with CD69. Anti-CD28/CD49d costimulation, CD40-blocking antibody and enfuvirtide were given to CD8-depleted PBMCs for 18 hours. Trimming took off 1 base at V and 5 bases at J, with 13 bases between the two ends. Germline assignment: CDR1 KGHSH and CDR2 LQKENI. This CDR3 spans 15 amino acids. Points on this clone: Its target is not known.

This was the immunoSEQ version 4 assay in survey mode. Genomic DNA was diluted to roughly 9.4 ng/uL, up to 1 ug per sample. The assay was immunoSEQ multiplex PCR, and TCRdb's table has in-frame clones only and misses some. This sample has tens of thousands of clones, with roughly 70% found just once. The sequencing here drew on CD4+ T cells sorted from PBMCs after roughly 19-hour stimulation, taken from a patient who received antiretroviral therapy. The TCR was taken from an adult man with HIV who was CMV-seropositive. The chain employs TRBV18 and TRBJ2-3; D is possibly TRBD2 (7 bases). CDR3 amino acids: CASSPLGGAEDTQYF. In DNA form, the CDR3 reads TGTGCCAGCTCACCACTAGGGGGGGCGGAAGATACGCAGTATTTT. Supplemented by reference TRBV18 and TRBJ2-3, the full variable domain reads NAGVMQNPRHLVRRRGQEARLRCSPMKGHSHVYWYRQLPEEGLKFMVYLQKENIIDESGMPKERFSAEFPKEGPSILRIQQVVRGDSAAYFCASSPLGGAEDTQYFGPGTRLTVL.